The rows below give T cell receptor beta chains drawn from one sample of a study of regulatory T cells in long-lasting Graves disease. Each CDR3 protein gets one entry after TCRdb re-called the multiplex PCR reads with MiXCR. The sample has 450,000 or so distinct CDR3 sequences, about 22% seen once. The material was peripheral blood mononuclear cells (PBMCs), obtained when the disease was refractory, from a patient treated with antithyroid drugs. The receptor set was obtained from a female donor with Graves disease. Each CDR3 is given without its conserved first and last residue. D genes are given only for firm matches. The size entry is marked missing in some rows and otherwise reads once, few, many or a size class.

J gene | clone size | V gene | D gene | CDR3 protein
TRBJ2-1 | few | TRBV20-1 | TRBD2 | SAKASGEVVGYNEQF
TRBJ2-5 | many | TRBV3-1 | - | ASSLSRDLETQY
TRBJ2-2 | - | TRBV2 | TRBD2 | ASQKLAGCGTGELF
TRBJ2-7 | - | TRBV20-1 | - | SATKTYEQY
TRBJ2-7 | many | TRBV12-3/TRBV12-4 | - | ASNPQGFADSYEQY
TRBJ1-4 | many | TRBV2 | TRBD1 | ASSVRQGNEKLF
TRBJ2-3 | - | TRBV12-5 | - | ASGPQPPDTQY
TRBJ2-7 | - | TRBV7-6 | TRBD1 | ASSPRMAGGGHEQY
TRBJ1-1 | - | TRBV30 | - | AWSVGSLGAF
TRBJ2-2 | few | TRBV7-9 | - | ASSPNSANTGELF
TRBJ2-7 | many | TRBV6-1 | - | ASRLARESFAEQY
TRBJ1-6 | many | TRBV28 | - | ASSSLGQLDSPLH
TRBJ2-7 | many | TRBV7-2 | - | ASSWDSSYEQY
TRBJ2-7 | many | TRBV7-9 | - | ASSLVGQSSYEQY
TRBJ2-7 | - | TRBV29-1 | TRBD2 | SVREGLASSYEQY
TRBJ2-6 | - | TRBV20-1 | TRBD1 | SARDPGQKTGANVLT
TRBJ2-2 | - | TRBV5-1 | TRBD1 | ASRNRQGSGELF
TRBJ2-7 | many | TRBV6-2/TRBV6-3 | - | ASSYDITAGGEQY
TRBJ1-5 | - | TRBV30 | - | AWSGDTSNQPQH
TRBJ1-2 | many | TRBV6-1 | - | ASSRDGYGYT
TRBJ1-2 | - | TRBV10-3 | - | AISGGSPNYDYT
TRBJ2-2 | many | TRBV12-3/TRBV12-4 | - | ASSRRTPLNTGELF
TRBJ1-6 | many | TRBV12-3/TRBV12-4 | - | ASSFGSVPPKNSPLH
TRBJ1-2 | - | TRBV6-1 | - | ASRADNYGYT